This T cell receptor beta chain emerged from a study of T cell repertoires in cytomegalovirus infection. Across the whole study: Well-studied HLA-B-restricted CMV epitopes were used in the study alongside recently identified HLA-C-restricted ones. TCR beta signatures that were public indicated CMV infection and matching HLA type.

One entry per CDR3 protein, called by TCRdb with MiXCR from the reads. There are roughly 120,000 distinct CDR3 sequences in the sample; roughly a third occur only once, and under 65% lies in the top ten. Study-level results: The response measured ex vivo was dominated by TCR beta clonotypes (HLA-C-restricted and CMV-specific). Cumulative public TCR beta family frequency identified CMV carriers with the relevant HLA.

Germline CDR1 is SGHTA and CDR2 is FQGNSA. The CDR3 has 14 residues. V lost 0 bases and J 6 bases, leaving 9 bases between the germline ends. This clonotype was counted many times. Its antigen is currently unknown. This sample comprised CD8+ T cells from cultured PBMCs, obtained from culture after CMV antigen stimulation. The clonotype was recovered from a human donor in good health (CMV status not recorded). Some clones in this sample may be carry-over from other donors' samples. The V call is TRBV7-2, the J call TRBJ2-1; a possible D gene is TRBD1 (5 bases). In nucleotides, the CDR3 is TGTGCCAGCAGCTTAGCGGGGCCCGGCAATGAGCAGTTCTTC. It translates to CASSLAGPGNEQFF.